A single sample gave rise to the 32 T cell receptor beta chains below, sequenced in a study of blood T cell repertoires in COVID-19. TCRdb's table, derived via immunoSEQ multiplex PCR, lists solely in-frame clones and lacks some. Counted here are over 110,000 clones, more than 60% occurring once; the ten biggest clones make up 1.5% to 2.5%. The sequencing sample was made of peripheral blood. The receptors derive from a woman aged 60-75 years with acute or convalescent COVID-19.

This clone has only one observation. V is TRBV28 and J is TRBJ1-3, with TRBD1 as a possible D gene (5 bases). Trimming shortened V by 2 bases and J by 0 bases, and 14 bases separated the two germline ends. Germline V lookup: CDR1 MDHEN, CDR2 SYDVKM. This CDR3 has 17 amino acids. DNA for the CDR3: TGTGCCAGCAGTTTACCTCATGGGACTTTCTCTGGAAACACCATATATTTT. Amino acid sequence: CASSLPHGTFSGNTIYF.

The V and J genes are TRBV6-4 and TRBJ2-2, with a possible D match to TRBD2 (5 bases). The CDR3 is made up of 14 amino acids. Germline lookup yields CDR1 MRHNA and CDR2 SNTAGT. V was shortened by 8 bases and J by 3 bases, with 13 bases between the two germline ends. CDR3 nucleotide sequence: TGTGCCAGCCGTGTGGAGGCCCACACCGGGGAGCTGTTTTTT. Translation: CASRVEAHTGELFF.

V gene TRBV5-1 combines with J gene TRBJ2-1; 10 bases match TRBD1. Germline V gene lookup returns CDR1 SGHRS and CDR2 YFSETQ. Losses at the gene ends were 5 bases for V and 6 bases for J; bases not matched to a gene: 8. The CDR3 length is 15 residues. As DNA, the CDR3 is TGCGCCAGCAGGGAGGACAGGGGGATTACCAATGAGCAGTTCTTC. It yields the protein CASREDRGITNEQFF.

This chain connects TRBV6-1 to TRBJ2-3, with 8 bases identical to TRBD2. V gave up 4 bases and J gave up 5 bases; unmatched junction bases: 17. Germline lookup yields CDR1 MNHNS and CDR2 SASEGT. The CDR3 runs 18 residues. The CDR3 coding sequence is TGTGCCAGCAGTGCACCCGTCTTGGCAGCGGGAGCCCAAGATACGCAGTATTTT. It yields the protein CASSAPVLAAGAQDTQYF.

The chain joins TRBV11-2 to TRBJ2-7, with D possibly matching TRBD2 (5 bases). Trimming pared 6 bases from V and 4 bases from J, leaving 16 bases between. The CDR3 totals 14 residues. Germline values: CDR1 SGHAT, CDR2 FQNNGV. Here the CDR3 reads CASRTLEGQYEQYF. As DNA, the CDR3 is TGTGCCAGCAGAACCCTCGAGGGCCAATACGAGCAGTACTTC.

The rearrangement uses TRBV27 and TRBJ2-4, with 16 bases lining up with TRBD2. The V and J ends lost 2 bases and 0 bases, in that order; junction bases with no gene match: 4. The CDR3 contains 19 residues. Germline values: CDR1 MNHEY, CDR2 SMNVEV (reference sequence). CDR3 DNA: TGTGCCAGCAGTTTAGAGGGACTAGCGGGGGGGGTAGCCAAAAACATTCAGTACTTC. Residues: CASSLEGLAGGVAKNIQYF.

This clone was counted a few times. V usage is TRBV9 and J usage is TRBJ2-1; 14 bases are shared with TRBD2. CDR3 length: 17 residues. Germline V lookup: CDR1 SGDLS, CDR2 YYNGEE. V was clipped by 3 bases and J by 8 bases; unmatched bases: 10. CDR3 DNA sequence: TGTGCCAGCAGCGAGTCCGCGACTAGCGGGAGGGGTCATGAGCAGTTCTTC. Translating it yields CASSESATSGRGHEQFF.

This clone was observed a handful of times. The sample contains more than one DNA sequence encoding this CDR3. The chain links TRBV6-2 or TRBV6-3 to TRBJ1-5; no clear D. V was shortened by 2 bases and J by 0 bases, with 8 bases between the two germline ends. The germline CDR1 and CDR2 sequences are MNHEY and SVGEGT. The CDR3 has 15 amino acids. The CDR3 reads CASSYVEGSNQPQHF. The CDR3 DNA reads as TGTGCCAGCAGTTACGTCGAGGGTAGCAATCAGCCCCAGCATTTT.

The chain couples TRBV19 to TRBJ1-5; 7 bases agree with TRBD1. The germline CDR1 and CDR2 sequences are LNHDA and SQIVND (reference sequence). V trimming: 6 bases; J trimming: 5 bases; junction bases outside the gene matches: 7. This CDR3 region has 14 residues. Here the CDR3 reads CASSLQGVDQPQHF. Here the CDR3 DNA reads TGTGCCAGTAGCCTCCAGGGGGTCGATCAGCCCCAGCATTTT.

This chain uses TRBV7-2 with TRBJ2-5, with 8 bases aligning to TRBD2. There are 14 residues in the CDR3. The ends lost 5 bases at V and 7 bases at J; junction bases unmatched: 9. Germline values: CDR1 SGHTA, CDR2 FQGNSA. CDR3 region: CASSNSGVWGTQYF. The CDR3 DNA sequence: TGTGCCAGCAGCAATAGCGGGGTCTGGGGGACCCAGTACTTC.

This clone was counted a few times. The genes are TRBV10-1 and TRBJ2-5, with 7 bases matching TRBD2. This CDR3 has 14 amino acids. Per germline, CDR1 WNHNN and CDR2 SYGVQD (reference sequence). Losses at the gene ends were 3 bases for V and 4 bases for J; bases not matched to a gene: 5. CDR3 sequence: CASSEQREGETQYF. The CDR3 coding sequence is TGCGCCAGCAGTGAACAGCGGGAAGGAGAGACCCAGTACTTC.

The V gene is TRBV5-1, the J gene TRBJ2-5, with 11 bases identical to TRBD1. V lost 4 bases and J lost 6; bases outside the gene matches: 8. The CDR3 is 15 residues long. Germline CDR1 is SGHRS and CDR2 is YFSETQ. As DNA, the CDR3 is TGCGCCAGCAGCAACTCCGGGACAGGGGGACAGACCCAGTACTTC. Amino acids: CASSNSGTGGQTQYF. Full variable domain (remainder filled in from reference TRBV5-1 and TRBJ2-5): KAGVTQTPRYLIKTRGQQVTLSCSPISGHRSVSWYQQTPGQGLQFLFEYFSETQRNKGNFPGRFSGRQFSNSRSEMNVSTLELGDSALYLCASSNSGTGGQTQYFGPGTRLLVL.

V and J are TRBV28 and TRBJ2-7, with D perhaps TRBD1 (6 bases). CDR3 size: 14 residues. V lost 1 base, J lost 5 bases, and 12 bases lay in between. Germline V gives CDR1 MDHEN, CDR2 SYDVKM. The CDR3 sequence is CASSLYTGFNEQYF. For the CDR3, the DNA is TGTGCCAGCAGTTTATACACAGGGTTTAACGAGCAGTACTTC.

The chain's CDR3 is CASSAIRDRGPIYNEQFF. As DNA, the CDR3 is TGTGCCAGCAGTGCGATCCGGGACAGGGGGCCGATTTACAATGAGCAGTTCTTC. The chain is built from TRBV6-1 and TRBJ2-1, with 12 positions matching TRBD1. Germline V lookup: CDR1 MNHNS, CDR2 SASEGT. V lost 4 bases, J lost 4 bases, and 11 bases stayed unmatched. This CDR3 comprises 18 residues.

The chain has TRBV5-4 and TRBJ2-3; 7 bases are a match to TRBD2. CDR1 is SGHNT and CDR2 is YYREEE in the germline V gene (reference sequence). The V gene end was trimmed by 4 bases and the J gene end by 9 bases; junction bases not matched to a gene: 5. This CDR3 has 12 amino acids. CDR3 region: CASSRREGTQYF. CDR3 in DNA: TGTGCCAGCAGCCGAAGGGAGGGGACGCAGTATTTT.

The rearrangement joins TRBV3-1 (or the pseudogene TRBV3-2) to TRBJ2-7; 7 bases are a match to TRBD1. In germline, CDR1 is LGHDT, CDR2 YNNKEL (reference sequence). V trimming: 4 bases; J trimming: 3 bases; junction bases outside the gene matches: 0. The CDR3 runs 12 residues. The CDR3 reads CASSRTGYEQYF. The CDR3 DNA follows: TGTGCCAGCAGCCGGACAGGCTACGAGCAGTACTTC.

The V and J genes are TRBV2 and TRBJ2-7, with D possibly matching TRBD1 (6 bases). Trimming pared 0 bases from V and 0 bases from J, leaving 9 bases between. Germline V gene lookup returns CDR1 SNHLY and CDR2 FYNNEI. The CDR3 is made up of 15 amino acids. The CDR3, as DNA: TGTGCCAGCAGTGAAGCGGGGACACCCTCCTACGAGCAGTACTTC. It translates to CASSEAGTPSYEQYF.

The V gene is TRBV5-1, the J gene TRBJ2-7; a weak D match, TRBD2 (6 bases). This CDR3 has 14 amino acids. The germline V and J ends were trimmed by 0 bases and 3 bases, with 10 bases remaining between them. Germline V CDR1 and CDR2: SGHRS, YFSETQ. The CDR3 nucleotides are TGCGCCAGCAGCTTGGCGGGAGAGGGCTACGAGCAGTACTTC. The encoded protein is CASSLAGEGYEQYF.

This clone was detected only a few times. This chain connects TRBV12-3 or TRBV12-4 to TRBJ2-3; possibly TRBD1 for D (5 bases). CDR3 length: 13 amino acids. V lost 6 bases, J lost 4 bases, and 11 bases lay in between. DNA of the CDR3: TGTGCCAGCAGACTCGCGACAGCAGATACGCAGTATTTT. Its translation is CASRLATADTQYF.

This chain connects TRBV6-5 to TRBJ1-6; the match to TRBD1 covers 7 bases. CDR1 is MNHEY, CDR2 SVGAGI, per germline. V dropped 5 bases and J dropped 10; count of bases not matched to a gene: 8. This CDR3 contains 14 residues. The CDR3 sequence is CASSPDRKGSPLHF. CDR3 nucleotides: TGTGCCAGCAGTCCGGACAGGAAGGGCTCACCCCTCCACTTT.

V gene TRBV5-4 combines with J gene TRBJ1-1; the match to TRBD1 covers 8 bases. The CDR3 runs 15 residues. With 3 bases clipped from V and 7 bases from J, the junction kept 11 bases outside the gene matches. The V gene's germline CDR1 is SGHNT and CDR2 YYREEE (reference sequence). The CDR3, as DNA: TGTGCCAGCAGCTGGGATGACAGGGGAGTTGGTGAAGCTTTCTTT. Residues: CASSWDDRGVGEAFF.

The rearrangement joins TRBV30 to TRBJ1-3, with 9 nucleotides matching TRBD1. The CDR3 runs 18 residues. Germline-derived CDR1 and CDR2 are GTSNPN and SVGIG (reference sequence). After removal of 1 base from V and 11 bases from J, the junction contained 21 bases not matched to a gene. CDR3: CAWSGGFGAGTGSNSIYF. CDR3 coding DNA: TGTGCCTGGAGTGGGGGCTTTGGAGCTGGGACAGGGTCTAACTCCATATATTTT. Based on the CDR3 plus reference TRBV30 and TRBJ1-3, the full variable domain is SQTIHQWPATLVQPVGSPLSLECTVEGTSNPNLYWYRQAAGRGLQLLFYSVGIGQISSEVPQNLSASRPQDRQFILSSKKLLLSDSGFYLCAWSGGFGAGTGSNSIYFGEGSWLTVV.

V gene TRBV24-1 combines with J gene TRBJ2-5; 7 bases agree with TRBD2. V shed 4 bases and J 3 bases; nucleotides not matched to a gene: 10. CDR1 KGHDR and CDR2 SFDVKD come from the germline V gene. The CDR3 extends over 16 amino acids. The CDR3 region has the DNA TGTGCCACCAGTGAAATGAAGGGGACTAACAAAGAGACCCAGTACTTC. As protein: CATSEMKGTNKETQYF.

The V call is TRBV28, the J call TRBJ2-6; the D is unclear. CDR1 is MDHEN and CDR2 is SYDVKM in the germline V gene. Trimming took 11 bases from V and 0 from J, leaving 14 bases between them. This CDR3 spans 15 amino acids. The CDR3 spells CAGSGASSGANVLTF. The CDR3, as DNA: TGTGCCGGAAGTGGAGCGAGCTCTGGGGCCAACGTCCTGACTTTC.

J is TRBJ2-1 and V is TRBV4-1, with TRBD2 identical over 15 bases. This CDR3 comprises 15 residues. With 5 bases clipped from V and 6 bases from J, the junction kept 2 bases outside the gene matches. CDR1 is MGHRA, CDR2 YSYEKL, per germline. The CDR3 region has the DNA TGCGCCAGCAGCTCGGGACTAGCGGGAGGCAATGAGCAGTTCTTC. Its protein product is CASSSGLAGGNEQFF.

This clone was seen once. CDR3 nucleotides: TGCAGCGCTCAGCCGGGACAGGGTTCCCTCGAAGCTTTCTTT. Residues: CSAQPGQGSLEAFF. The rearrangement uses TRBV29-1 and TRBJ1-1; TRBD1 matches 9 bases. Germline CDR1 and CDR2: SQVTM and ANQGSEA. V lost 7 bases to trimming and J lost 8 bases; unmatched junction nucleotides: 14. The length of the CDR3 is 14 residues.

The chain combines TRBV18 with TRBJ1-3; maybe TRBD1 (5 bases). Germline lookup yields CDR1 KGHSH and CDR2 LQKENI. V was shortened by 6 bases and J by 0 bases, with 15 bases between the two germline ends. This CDR3 region has 16 residues. CDR3 nucleotide sequence: TGTGCCAGCTCCCCAGGGCCCGTCAGCTCTGGAAACACCATATATTTT. Protein product: CASSPGPVSSGNTIYF.

This chain links TRBV15 with TRBJ1-5; D possibly corresponds to TRBD1 (5 bases). The CDR3 runs 18 residues. V was trimmed by 4 bases and J by 5 bases, leaving 24 bases between them. Germline CDR1 is LNHNV and CDR2 is YYDKDF (reference sequence). This CDR3 reads CATSKEGRSVRADQPQHF. The CDR3 region has the DNA TGTGCCACCAGCAAAGAGGGGCGTTCGGTCAGGGCCGATCAGCCCCAGCATTTT.

This clone was detected once. The V call is TRBV13, the J call TRBJ2-7; TRBD2 might be the D (5 bases). Trimming stripped 5 bases from V and 6 bases from J, with 14 bases between. CDR3 length: 13 residues. Germline V gene sequence: CDR1 PRHDT, CDR2 FYEKMQ (reference sequence). CDR3 nucleotides: TGTGCCAGCAGCCTCAGACGGGGTCGCGAGCAGTACTTC. Protein: CASSLRRGREQYF.

V and J are TRBV5-1 and TRBJ2-2, with a possible D match to TRBD2 (6 bases). Germline-derived CDR1 and CDR2 are SGHRS and YFSETQ. CDR3 size: 16 residues. With 2 bases removed from V and 6 bases from J, the gap between germline ends came to 17 bases. In DNA, the CDR3 is TGCGCCAGCAGCTTATATCCGGGAGATGTTGCCGGGGAGCTGTTTTTT. Protein: CASSLYPGDVAGELFF.

This clone was detected a few times. The chain recombines TRBV10-2 with TRBJ2-1; TRBD2 matches 14 bases. Per germline, CDR1 WSHSY and CDR2 SAAADI. Trimming took 6 bases from V and 9 from J; bases not matched to a gene: 10. The CDR3 consists of 16 residues. The chain's CDR3 is CASSRTGLAGAAEQFF. The CDR3 DNA follows: TGCGCCAGCAGCCGAACGGGACTAGCGGGAGCAGCTGAGCAGTTCTTC.

The chain employs TRBV2 and TRBJ2-7; 9 bases line up with TRBD2. The CDR3 covers 16 residues. Germline V gene sequence: CDR1 SNHLY, CDR2 FYNNEI. The V and J ends lost 3 bases and 2 bases, in that order; junction bases with no gene match: 8. CDR3 sequence: CASSDGLTSGPYEQYF. In nucleotides, the CDR3 is TGTGCCAGCAGTGACGGTTTGACTAGCGGTCCCTACGAGCAGTACTTC.